Listed below are T cell receptor beta chains from one sample, sequenced in a study of CD8+ T cells in alopecia areata. Using immunoSEQ multiplex PCR, the repertoire was profiled, and TCRdb retains in-frame clones only, with some absent. The sample consists of some 180,000 clones, 51% of them appearing once. The specimen was CD8+ T cells sorted from blood, collected around week 53, from a patient treated with tofacitinib. These receptors originate from a human donor with alopecia areata. Both conserved end residues are part of each CDR3. D genes are given only for firm matches. Clone size appears in some rows only: once, few, many, or a class for an expanded clone.

abundance	d_gene	v_gene	j_gene	CDR3aa	CDR3nt
once	NA	TRBV2	TRBJ2-3	CASTVERVGTDTQYF	TGTGCCAGCACTGTTGAACGTGTAGGGACAGATACGCAGTATTTT
NA	NA	TRBV13	TRBJ1-6	CASSLEGGGSPLHF	TGTGCCAGCAGCTTAGAGGGGGGTGGTTCACCCCTCCACTTT
few	NA	TRBV7-9	TRBJ1-1	CASSLPGNTEAFF	TGTGCCAGCAGCTTACCAGGGAACACTGAAGCTTTCTTT
NA	TRBD1	TRBV4-3	TRBJ2-1	CASSPSGTGDYNEQFF	TGCGCCAGCAGCCCATCAGGGACAGGGGACTACAATGAGCAGTTCTTC
NA	TRBD2	TRBV27	TRBJ2-3	CATSSRGGTDTQYF	TGTGCCACCTCCAGCCGGGGGGGCACAGATACGCAGTATTTT
NA	NA	TRBV7-2	TRBJ1-2	CASSFSGKGGYTF	TGTGCCAGCAGCTTTTCAGGGAAGGGTGGCTACACCTTC
few	NA	TRBV29-1	TRBJ2-7	CSARTERYEQYF	TGCAGCGCCCGGACAGAAAGATACGAGCAGTACTTC
NA	TRBD1	TRBV19	TRBJ1-5	CASRSWEGQGNQPQHF	TGTGCCAGTAGAAGCTGGGAGGGACAGGGCAATCAGCCCCAGCATTTT
NA	NA	TRBV27	TRBJ2-1	CASSPQGRADGNEQFF	TGTGCCAGCAGCCCACAGGGTCGGGCGGATGGCAATGAGCAGTTCTTC
NA	NA	TRBV27	TRBJ1-6	CASSPRSADSPLHF	TGTGCCAGCAGCCCAAGGTCCGCGGATTCACCCCTCCACTTT
once	NA	TRBV7-6	TRBJ1-2	CASSPEDRANYGYTF	TGTGCCAGCAGCCCAGAAGACAGAGCTAACTATGGCTACACCTTC
NA	TRBD1	TRBV15	TRBJ1-1	CATSPGGENTEAFF	TGTGCCACCAGCCCAGGGGGTGAAAACACTGAAGCTTTCTTT
NA	NA	TRBV7-9	TRBJ1-1	CASSPRGNPEAFF	TGTGCCAGCAGCCCCCGGGGGAATCCTGAAGCTTTCTTT
NA	NA	TRBV29-1	TRBJ1-2	CSVDGYYGYTF	TGCAGCGTTGACGGGTACTATGGCTACACCTTC
NA	TRBD1	TRBV27	TRBJ1-6	CASSLRQGNNSPLHF	TGTGCCAGCAGTTTGCGACAGGGAAATAATTCACCCCTCCACTTT
NA	TRBD1	TRBV6-1	TRBJ1-6	CASSENGGTGSSYNSPLHF	TGTGCCAGCAGTGAAAATGGGGGGACAGGGAGCTCCTATAATTCACCCCTCCACTTT
NA	NA	TRBV30	TRBJ2-7	CAWSVQEYYEQYF	TGTGCCTGGAGTGTACAGGAGTACTACGAGCAGTACTTC
few	NA	TRBV6-5	TRBJ2-3	CASSGHSGDTQYF	TGTGCCAGCAGTGGCCACTCCGGAGATACGCAGTATTTT
NA	NA	TRBV30	TRBJ1-5	CAWGQENSNQPQHF	TGTGCCTGGGGCCAGGAGAATAGCAATCAGCCCCAGCATTTT
NA	NA	TRBV9	TRBJ1-2	CASSVNSRGQRERSGYTF	TGTGCCAGCAGCGTAAACTCGAGAGGACAAAGGGAGAGGAGTGGCTACACCTTC
NA	NA	TRBV21-1	TRBJ2-7	CASSNRQGPYEQYF	TGTGCCAGCAGCAACCGACAGGGCCCCTACGAGCAGTACTTC
NA	NA	TRBV20-1	TRBJ1-2	CSVGYGYTF	TGCAGTGTAGGGTATGGCTACACCTTC
few	NA	TRBV7-3	TRBJ2-1	CASSLTFRLTADEQFF	TGTGCCAGCAGCTTAACGTTTCGCCTCACAGCTGACGAGCAGTTCTTC
once	TRBD2	TRBV9	TRBJ2-2	CASSTERRGVNTGELFF	TGTGCCAGCAGCACGGAACGGCGGGGGGTGAACACCGGGGAGCTGTTTTTT
NA	NA	TRBV4-1	TRBJ2-7	CASSDRTESYEQYF	TGCGCCAGCAGTGATAGGACAGAATCCTACGAGCAGTACTTC
NA	TRBD2	TRBV12-5	TRBJ2-5	CASGLVGAGEETQYF	TGTGCTAGTGGTTTGGTAGGAGCGGGGGAAGAGACCCAGTACTTC
NA	NA	TRBV15	TRBJ1-2	CATSVDLTTTYGYTF	TGTGCCACCAGCGTAGACCTCACCACAACATATGGCTACACCTTC
few	NA	TRBV2	TRBJ2-4	CASFPEGTLVKNIQYF	TGTGCCAGTTTCCCCGAAGGTACTCTCGTCAAAAACATTCAGTACTTC
NA	NA	TRBV4-1	TRBJ2-7	CASSQDARSDNEQYF	TGCGCCAGCAGCCAAGATGCAAGGTCGGACAACGAGCAGTACTTC
few	TRBD2	TRBV7-3	TRBJ2-1	CASSPLAGAANEQFF	TGTGCCAGCAGCCCATTAGCGGGGGCCGCCAATGAGCAGTTCTTC
NA	NA	TRBV13	TRBJ2-7	CASSSSSSYEQYF	TGTGCCAGCAGCTCCTCTAGCAGCTACGAGCAGTACTTC
NA	NA	TRBV5-6	TRBJ1-5	CASSLLGGPVHF	TGTGCCAGCAGCTTGTTGGGGGGCCCGGTGCATTTT
NA	NA	TRBV13	TRBJ2-2	CAVPWGGHTGELFF	TGTGCCGTCCCGTGGGGGGGACATACCGGGGAGCTGTTTTTT
NA	TRBD1	TRBV5-1	TRBJ2-1	CASSLQGDNEQFF	TGCGCCAGCAGCTTGCAGGGGGACAATGAGCAGTTCTTC
NA	NA	TRBV7-2	TRBJ2-5	CASSWGLTYQETQYF	TGTGCCAGCAGCTGGGGACTTACGTACCAAGAGACCCAGTACTTC